This entry lists 2 T cell receptor beta chains sequenced from one sample in a study of blood T cells in healthy people across ages. A second about 7 to 11 cycle PCR used barcoded and J-beta primers. Each CDR3 protein is one row after TCRdb ran MiXCR on the 5' RACE reads. The table includes hundreds of thousands of distinct CDR3 sequences, 58% detected once. The sample taken for sequencing was blood. These TCRs come from a young man in good health.

V is TRBV4-3 and J is TRBJ1-2; D remains ambiguous. CDR1 and CDR2 from the germline V gene are LGHNA and YSLEER. The V gene lost 0 bases and the J gene lost 7 bases, with 15 bases spanning the gap. This CDR3 has 15 residues. The CDR3 nucleotides read TGCGCCAGCAGCCAAGATATGGGCATCGGGTTTGGCTACACCTTC. Translation gives CASSQDMGIGFGYTF.

This chain links TRBV12-3 or TRBV12-4 with TRBJ1-5; 12 nucleotides line up with TRBD1. V lost 6 bases, J lost 7 bases, and 7 bases stayed unmatched. There are 15 residues in the CDR3. The CDR3 nucleotides are TGTGCCAGCAGCTCGGGGACAGGGGGCAGGCAGCCCCAGCATTTT. Translated, it gives CASSSGTGGRQPQHF.